This T cell receptor beta chain originates from a study of human T cells and chemical hapten exposure. The length of the CDR3 is 12 residues. CDR1 is SNHLY and CDR2 is FYNNEI in the germline V gene. V was shortened by 5 bases and J by 4 bases, with 8 bases between the two germline ends. Authors' data handling: From around 20,000 to 690,000 TCRs were found per sample, with a median of approximately 96,000. TCRdb re-called the RACE reads through MiXCR, storing one row per CDR3 protein. It is TCRdb's table, rather than the study itself, that gives the V and J calls and clone size. The sample has roughly 180,000 distinct CDR3 sequences; about 22% are singletons. This clonotype was found many times. Time point defined: patch test 1, 2 weeks after DPC sensitization. Treatment meaning: therapeutic diphenylcyclopropenone sensitization with weekly scalp DPC. The donor pool consisted of alopecia patients aged 18 to 70 years, considered suitable for DPC.

Source: whole blood, taken in connection with sensitization to the hapten diphenylcyclopropenone (DPC). The clonotype comes from a woman in her 50s with alopecia areata. Some clones in this sample may be carry-over from other donors' samples. V and J are TRBV2 and TRBJ2-5, with D perhaps matching TRBD2 (5 bases). CDR3 residues: CASSSGGETQYF. The DNA for the CDR3 is TGTGCCAGCAGTAGCGGCGGAGAGACCCAGTACTTC.